The 23 T cell receptor beta chains given below trace back to one sample, sequenced in a study of long-term antiretroviral therapy in people with HIV. The run of the v3.0 immunoSEQ assay was at survey level. The assay was immunoSEQ multiplex PCR, and TCRdb's table has in-frame clones only and misses some. The sample includes approximately 25,000 clones, more than 75% of them seen just once. Specimen: unsorted PBMCs, collected 0.5 years after starting antiretroviral therapy. Receptors originate from a woman aged 40 to 55 with HIV.

This rearrangement joins TRBV5-6 to TRBJ2-3, with 9 bases matching TRBD2. Per the germline V gene, CDR1 is SGHDT and CDR2 is YYEEEE. This CDR3 is built from 17 residues. Trimming took 0 bases from V and 1 from J; bases not matched to a gene: 6. CDR3 loop: CASSLDMSGGRTDTQYF. The CDR3, as DNA: TGTGCCAGCAGCTTGGATATGAGCGGGGGGCGCACAGATACGCAGTATTTT.

This clone showed up just a few times. V usage is TRBV7-2 and J usage is TRBJ2-1, with D unresolved. Germline lookup yields CDR1 SGHTA and CDR2 FQGNSA. The CDR3 consists of 13 residues. V was pared by 2 bases and J by 3 bases, with 5 bases between. This CDR3 reads CASSLNSYNEQFF. The CDR3, as DNA: TGTGCCAGCAGCTTAAACAGCTACAATGAGCAGTTCTTC.

The chain uses TRBV2 and TRBJ1-1; D may be TRBD1 (5 bases). The CDR3 loop spans 15 amino acids. From germline, CDR1 is SNHLY and CDR2 FYNNEI. V was cut by 4 bases and J by 0 bases, with 12 bases left in between. CDR3 sequence reads: CASSAGTGMNTEAFF. The DNA of the CDR3 is TGTGCCAGCAGTGCCGGGACTGGGATGAACACTGAAGCTTTCTTT.

For the CDR3, the DNA is TGTGCCAGTAGTGAAAGGGACTGGAATCAGCCCCAGCATTTT. Amino acid sequence: CASSERDWNQPQHF. J is TRBJ1-5 and V is TRBV19, with a weak D call TRBD1 (5 bases). From germline, CDR1 is LNHDA and CDR2 SQIVND (reference sequence). This CDR3 has 14 residues. V was cut by 5 bases and J by 4 bases, with 12 bases left in between.

V usage is TRBV28 and J usage is TRBJ2-7; D might be TRBD1 (8 bases). V dropped 5 bases and J dropped 6 bases, with 17 bases sitting between them. The CDR3 is 14 residues long. The germline gives CDR1 MDHEN, CDR2 SYDVKM. CDR3 nucleotides: TGTGCCAGCAGTGTTACAGGGGGGGGTTTCGAGCAGTACTTC. This codes for CASSVTGGGFEQYF.

This chain connects TRBV6-8 to TRBJ2-7; TRBD1 matches at 7 bases. From germline, CDR1 is MNHGY and CDR2 SAAAGT. The CDR3 consists of 16 residues. J lost 1 base, V lost 3 bases, and 9 bases had no gene match. CDR3 amino acids: CASSYTHRDRSYEQYF. Here the CDR3 DNA reads TGTGCCAGCAGTTATACCCACAGGGACAGATCCTACGAGCAGTACTTC.

The chain joins TRBV7-3 to TRBJ2-1, with 9 bases aligning to TRBD1. J was trimmed by 7 bases and V by 5 bases; bases with no gene match: 12. The CDR3 covers 16 residues. The germline V gene encodes CDR1 SGHTA and CDR2 FQGTGA. CDR3 residues: CASSLRTGTGLNEQFF. In DNA, the CDR3 is TGTGCCAGCAGCCTTCGGACCGGGACAGGGTTAAATGAGCAGTTCTTC.

This chain links TRBV5-1 with TRBJ2-1; D not certain. The CDR3 covers 14 residues. Per the germline V gene, CDR1 is SGHRS and CDR2 is YFSETQ. Trimming removed 1 base from V and 10 bases from J, with 15 bases in between. CDR3 loop: CASSLRSPRAEQFF. The DNA of the CDR3 is TGCGCCAGCAGCTTGCGGTCCCCACGGGCGGAGCAGTTCTTC.

The gene calls are TRBV4-1 and TRBJ2-1; possibly TRBD1 or TRBD2 for D (5 bases each). Per the germline V gene, CDR1 is MGHRA and CDR2 is YSYEKL. The V end was cut by 4 bases, the J end by 7 bases, with 17 bases between. The CDR3 totals 15 residues. CDR3: CASSPPGLSINEQFF. The CDR3 region has the DNA TGCGCCAGCAGCCCACCGGGGCTATCAATTAATGAGCAGTTCTTC.

This chain joins TRBV27 and TRBJ2-3; D may be TRBD1 or TRBD2 (5 bases each). CDR3 length: 15 residues. The germline CDR1 and CDR2 sequences are MNHEY and SMNVEV (reference sequence). Trimming removed 7 bases at V and 1 base at J, with 15 bases between. CDR3 DNA sequence: TGTGCCAGCACCCAACTACGGGGCGGCACAGATACGCAGTATTTT. Protein sequence: CASTQLRGGTDTQYF.

This clone was counted a few times. The rearrangement joins TRBV7-9 to TRBJ1-1, with TRBD1 matching 7 bases. Germline trimming cut 5 bases from V and 2 bases from J; bases unmatched to any gene: 5. Germline-derived CDR1 and CDR2 are SEHNR and FQNEAQ (reference sequence). The CDR3 spans 14 residues. CDR3 region: CASSPGTANTEAFF. The CDR3, as DNA: TGTGCCAGCAGCCCCGGGACAGCTAACACTGAAGCTTTCTTT.

The rearrangement joins TRBV25-1 to TRBJ1-4; D not resolved. The germline V gene has CDR1 MGHDK and CDR2 SYGVNS. Between the trimmed V and J ends, which lost 3 bases and 5 bases, there was a span of 7 bases. The CDR3 length is 13 residues. The chain's CDR3 is CASSDGLNEKLFF. CDR3 nucleotide sequence: TGTGCCAGCAGTGACGGCCTAAATGAAAAACTGTTTTTT.

The chain has TRBV7-3 and TRBJ2-1; perhaps TRBD1 as D (5 bases). Germline V gene sequence: CDR1 SGHTA, CDR2 FQGTGA. CDR3 length equals 13 residues. The V and J ends lost 3 bases and 4 bases respectively, with 7 bases between them. CDR3 in DNA: TGTGCCAGCAGCTTTGGGGCATACAATGAGCAGTTCTTC. Amino acids: CASSFGAYNEQFF.

The rearrangement links TRBV13 to TRBJ1-3; D may be TRBD1 (6 bases). The ends were cut back, 1 base at V and 2 bases at J, with 12 bases in the middle. Germline CDR1 PRHDT, CDR2 FYEKMQ (reference sequence). CDR3 length equals 16 residues. CDR3 protein: CASSLVRGRTGNTIYF. Written as DNA, the CDR3 is TGTGCCAGCAGCTTAGTCCGGGGGCGAACTGGAAACACCATATATTTT.

The chain combines TRBV9 with TRBJ2-7; no firm D call. V lost 3 bases to trimming and J lost 7 bases, with 8 bases between them. The CDR3 extends over 11 amino acids. Germline V lookup: CDR1 SGDLS, CDR2 YYNGEE. This CDR3 reads CASSGGLEQYF. DNA for the CDR3: TGTGCCAGCAGCGGGGGTTTGGAGCAGTACTTC.

V usage is TRBV6-4 and J usage is TRBJ1-2; no clear D gene. CDR3 length equals 13 residues. V shed 0 bases and J shed 8 bases, with 10 bases lying between them. Germline CDR1 and CDR2: MRHNA and SNTAGT. The CDR3, as DNA: TGTGCCAGCAGTGACTCTAGCCGGAAAGGCTACACCTTC. Amino acids: CASSDSSRKGYTF.

The genes are TRBV19 and TRBJ1-1, with no clear D. Germline loops: CDR1 LNHDA, CDR2 SQIVND (reference sequence). V shed 5 bases and J shed 0 bases, with 7 bases lying between them. The CDR3 sequence is 13 residues long. Here the CDR3 DNA reads TGTGCCAGTAGTCCTCGACTGAACACTGAAGCTTTCTTT. Protein product: CASSPRLNTEAFF. The variable domain in full, completed from reference TRBV19 and TRBJ1-1, reads DGGITQSPKYLFRKEGQNVTLSCEQNLNHDAMYWYRQDPGQGLRLIYYSQIVNDFQKGDIAEGYSVSREKKESFPLTVTSAQKNPTAFYLCASSPRLNTEAFFGQGTRLTVV.

The V and J genes are TRBV27 and TRBJ1-6; D is ambiguous. The V gene lost 4 bases and the J gene lost 4 bases, with 11 bases spanning the gap. The CDR3 extends over 15 amino acids. Germline V lookup: CDR1 MNHEY, CDR2 SMNVEV (reference sequence). This CDR3 reads CASSSPGQYNSPLHF. The DNA of the CDR3 is TGTGCCAGCAGTTCCCCCGGGCAGTATAATTCACCCCTCCACTTT.

CDR3 region: CASSSSDRGSTDTQYF. CDR3 coding DNA: TGTGCCAGCAGCTCATCCGACAGGGGTAGCACAGATACGCAGTATTTT. The J gene is TRBJ2-3, the V gene TRBV7-9; 8 bases fit TRBD1. CDR1 and CDR2 (germline): SEHNR, FQNEAQ (reference sequence). The CDR3 runs 16 residues. J was trimmed by 0 bases and V by 4 bases; bases with no gene match: 6.

The chain joins TRBV19 to TRBJ2-7; 8 nucleotides agree with TRBD1. This CDR3 is built from 14 residues. CDR1 is LNHDA and CDR2 is SQIVND in the germline V gene (reference sequence). Losses at the gene ends were 6 bases for V and 4 bases for J; bases not matched to a gene: 8. The DNA of the CDR3 is TGTGCCAGTAGAGGGACAGGAGGTTTTTACGAGCAGTACTTC. Its protein is CASRGTGGFYEQYF.

The chain couples TRBV27 to TRBJ2-1, with 8 bases lining up with TRBD1. Looked up from germline, CDR1 is MNHEY and CDR2 is SMNVEV (reference sequence). Unmatched junction bases numbered 14, after V lost 5 bases and J lost 8 bases. This CDR3 contains 16 residues. The CDR3 loop is CASSPQGASGFDEQFF. CDR3 DNA sequence: TGTGCCAGCAGTCCCCAGGGGGCGTCTGGGTTCGATGAGCAGTTCTTC.

The J gene is TRBJ2-1, the V gene TRBV5-1, with D possibly matching TRBD2 (5 bases). Germline values: CDR1 SGHRS, CDR2 YFSETQ. Between the trimmed V and J ends, which lost 2 bases and 8 bases, there was a span of 14 bases. The CDR3 consists of 14 residues. The CDR3 spells CASSFGGGYYEQFF. The CDR3 nucleotides read TGCGCCAGCAGCTTTGGTGGCGGGTATTATGAGCAGTTCTTC.

J is TRBJ1-1 and V is TRBV14; D unclear. The CDR3 has 13 amino acids. Trimming pared 0 bases from V and 10 bases from J, leaving 12 bases between. Germline V lookup: CDR1 SGHDN, CDR2 FVKESK. CDR3 bases: TGTGCCAGCAGCCAAGATCTTGCGGCCCGAGCTTTCTTT. Translated: CASSQDLAARAFF.